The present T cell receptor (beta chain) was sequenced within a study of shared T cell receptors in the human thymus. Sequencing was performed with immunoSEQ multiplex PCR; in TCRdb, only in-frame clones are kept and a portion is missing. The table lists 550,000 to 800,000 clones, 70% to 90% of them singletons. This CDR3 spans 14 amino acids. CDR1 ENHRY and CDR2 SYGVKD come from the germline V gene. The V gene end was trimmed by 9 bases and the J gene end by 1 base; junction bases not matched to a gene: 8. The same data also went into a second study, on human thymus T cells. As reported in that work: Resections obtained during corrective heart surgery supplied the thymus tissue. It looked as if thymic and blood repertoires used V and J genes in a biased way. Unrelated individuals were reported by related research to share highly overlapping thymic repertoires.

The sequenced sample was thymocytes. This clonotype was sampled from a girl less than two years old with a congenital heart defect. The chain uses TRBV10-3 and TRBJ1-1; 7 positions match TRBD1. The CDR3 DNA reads TGTGCCATGGCACAGGGGATGGGGAACACTGAAGCTTTCTTT. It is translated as CAMAQGMGNTEAFF.